This T cell receptor beta chain was found in a study of cytomegalovirus exposure and HLA in healthy donors. Whole-study findings and limits: The study carried out a later analysis of TCR beta sequences. It associated some 18,000 of them with specific HLA alleles at a false discovery rate of 0.05. It has been reported that TCR beta sequences accurately predicted the HLA-A and HLA-B alleles of most subjects. Versus the roughly 700-donor mean, an Asian-associated ancestry cluster reportedly showed fewer N-insertions in a later analysis. In vitro experiments confirmed that a few CMV-associated chains were specific for CMV antigens.

Amplification used 60 Vbeta primers and 13 Jbeta primers. The method was immunoSEQ multiplex PCR; TCRdb's version includes in-frame clones alone and lacks a portion of them. The sample records 75,000 to 90,000 clones, about 77% being singletons. Germline V CDR1 and CDR2: SGHRS, YFSETQ. This CDR3 spans 17 amino acids. J gave up 9 bases and V 4 bases, and 15 bases lay outside the gene matches. To note about this clone: Its target is not known.

The J gene is TRBJ1-6, the V gene TRBV5-1; TRBD1 agrees at 8 bases. The sample was PBMCs. The TCR sequence derives from a man aged 55 to 70 in good health and CMV-seronegative. The CDR3 spells CASSPAAGGFNTSPLHF. Written as DNA, the CDR3 is TGCGCCAGCAGCCCGGCGGCAGGGGGCTTTAATACTTCACCCCTCCACTTT.